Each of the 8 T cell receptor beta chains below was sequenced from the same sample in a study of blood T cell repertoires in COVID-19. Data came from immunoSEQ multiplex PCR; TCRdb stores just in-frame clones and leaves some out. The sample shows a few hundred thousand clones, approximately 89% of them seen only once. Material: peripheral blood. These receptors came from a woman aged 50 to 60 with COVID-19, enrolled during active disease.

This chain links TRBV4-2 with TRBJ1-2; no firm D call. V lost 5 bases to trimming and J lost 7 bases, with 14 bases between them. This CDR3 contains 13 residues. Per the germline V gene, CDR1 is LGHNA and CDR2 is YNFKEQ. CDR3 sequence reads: CASSGSSPGGYTF. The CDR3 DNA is TGTGCCAGCAGCGGATCAAGTCCGGGTGGCTACACCTTC.

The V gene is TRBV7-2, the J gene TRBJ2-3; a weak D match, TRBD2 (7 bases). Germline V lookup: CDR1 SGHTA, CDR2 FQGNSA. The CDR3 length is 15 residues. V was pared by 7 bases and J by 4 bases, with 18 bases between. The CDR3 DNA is TGTGCCAGCACCTCCTGGGGGGGGCGCGCAGATACGCAGTATTTT. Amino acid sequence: CASTSWGGRADTQYF. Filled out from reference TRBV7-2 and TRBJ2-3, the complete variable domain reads GAGVSQSPSNKVTEKGKDVELRCDPISGHTALYWYRQSLGQGLEFLIYFQGNSAPDKSGLPSDRFSAERTGGSVSTLTIQRTQQEDSAVYLCASTSWGGRADTQYFGPGTRLTVL.

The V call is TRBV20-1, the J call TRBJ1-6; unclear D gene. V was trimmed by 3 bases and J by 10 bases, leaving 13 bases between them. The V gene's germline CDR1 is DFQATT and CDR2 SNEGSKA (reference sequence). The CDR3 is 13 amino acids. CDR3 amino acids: CSASPPGESPLHF. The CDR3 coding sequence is TGCAGTGCTAGTCCCCCCGGAGAATCACCCCTCCACTTT.

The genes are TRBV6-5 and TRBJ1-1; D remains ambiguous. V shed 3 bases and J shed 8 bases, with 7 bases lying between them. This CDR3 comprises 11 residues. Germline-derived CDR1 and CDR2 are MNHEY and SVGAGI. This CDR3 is CASSYPEEAFF. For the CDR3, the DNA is TGTGCCAGCAGTTATCCGGAGGAAGCTTTCTTT.

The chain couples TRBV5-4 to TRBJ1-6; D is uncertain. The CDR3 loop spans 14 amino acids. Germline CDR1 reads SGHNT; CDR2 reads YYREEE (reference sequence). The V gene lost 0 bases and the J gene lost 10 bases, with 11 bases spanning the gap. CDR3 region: CASSLERGRSPLHF. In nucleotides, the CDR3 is TGTGCCAGCAGCTTGGAACGGGGTAGGTCACCCCTCCACTTT.

CDR3 in DNA: TGTGCCAGCAGTCTTAGCGGGGGGCAGGGAGAGACCCAGTACTTC. Its translation: CASSLSGGQGETQYF. This chain joins TRBV6-4 and TRBJ2-5; 10 bases are a match to TRBD2. Germline V gene sequence: CDR1 MRHNA, CDR2 SNTAGT. The J segment lost 4 bases and the V segment lost 5 bases, leaving 7 bases of the junction unmatched. The CDR3 covers 15 residues.

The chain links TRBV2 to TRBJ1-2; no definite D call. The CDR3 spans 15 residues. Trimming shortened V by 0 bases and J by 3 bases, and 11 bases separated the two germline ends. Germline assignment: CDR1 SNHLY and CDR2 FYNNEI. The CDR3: CASSEALYDYYGYTF. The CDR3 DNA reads TGTGCCAGCAGTGAAGCGCTGTACGACTACTATGGCTACACCTTC.

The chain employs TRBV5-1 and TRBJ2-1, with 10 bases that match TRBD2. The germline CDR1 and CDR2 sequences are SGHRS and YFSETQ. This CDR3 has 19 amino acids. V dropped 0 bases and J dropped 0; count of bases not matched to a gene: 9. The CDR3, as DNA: TGCGCCAGCAGCTTGGTGGGTAGCGGGGGGCCGCCCTCCTACAATGAGCAGTTCTTC. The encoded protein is CASSLVGSGGPPSYNEQFF.